This entry lists 11 T cell receptor beta chains sequenced from one sample in a study of shared clonotypes between healthy human individuals. TCRdb's table, derived via immunoSEQ multiplex PCR, lists solely in-frame clones and lacks some. The table includes fewer than 550,000 clones, about three quarters detected once. The sequencing sample was made of PBMCs. Receptors originate from a woman between 40 and 55 years old in good health. Some clones in this sample may be carry-over from other donors' samples.

V usage is TRBV6-4 and J usage is TRBJ1-2, with TRBD1 as a possible D gene (5 bases). In germline, CDR1 is MRHNA, CDR2 SNTAGT. There are 13 residues in the CDR3. The V end lost 5 bases, the J end lost 3 bases, and 10 bases lay between the germline ends. CDR3 protein: CASSPTGHYGYTF. CDR3 DNA sequence: TGTGCCAGCAGTCCCACAGGTCACTATGGCTACACCTTC.

Points on this clone: A read error may produce the germline difference seen at one junction end. This CDR3 is also generated by other DNA sequences in the sample. The rearrangement joins TRBV4-3 to TRBJ1-5; D not certain. Per the germline V gene, CDR1 is LGHNA and CDR2 is YSLEER. The CDR3 runs 15 residues. This CDR3 reads CASSPDPTSNQPQHF. CDR3 in DNA: TGCGCCAGCAGCCCCGACCCCACGAGCAATCAGCCCCAGCATTTC.

The chain joins TRBV7-2 to TRBJ1-1, with 9 bases lining up with TRBD1. CDR3 length: 14 amino acids. The ends lost 5 bases at V and 5 bases at J; junction bases unmatched: 6. Germline V gene data show CDR1 as SGHTA and CDR2 as FQGNSA. The CDR3 DNA is TGTGCCAGCAGCCTCGGGACAGGGAGGACTGAAGCTTTCTTT. This gives the protein CASSLGTGRTEAFF.

This clone was seen only a few times. The chain links TRBV27 to TRBJ2-5; D perhaps matches TRBD1 (7 bases). V was clipped by 2 bases and J by 2 bases, with 18 bases between them. The CDR3 is 17 amino acids. Germline V gene lookup returns CDR1 MNHEY and CDR2 SMNVEV (reference sequence). DNA of the CDR3: TGTGCCAGCAGTTTACAGGGGGTGGGAGGCGTGCAAGAGACCCAGTACTTC. It translates to CASSLQGVGGVQETQYF.

This clone was seen just once. The CDR3 nucleotides read TGTGCCAGCAGTCCAGCCACCGTAAATTCACCCCTCCACTTT. It translates to CASSPATVNSPLHF. The chain couples TRBV6-5 to TRBJ1-6; D is unclear. V lost 5 bases and J lost 7, with 12 bases in between. Germline CDR1 MNHEY, CDR2 SVGAGI. This CDR3 spans 14 amino acids.

This chain connects TRBV18 to TRBJ2-3; D is possibly TRBD1 or TRBD2 (6 bases each). Trimming took off 2 bases at V and 2 bases at J, with 17 bases between the two ends. The germline V gene encodes CDR1 KGHSH and CDR2 LQKENI. The CDR3 is 17 residues long. The CDR3: CASSPTSGGRSTDTQYF. The DNA for the CDR3 is TGTGCCAGCTCACCAACCAGTGGGGGGCGGTCCACAGATACGCAGTATTTT.

In regard to this clone: Other nucleotide sequences in the sample specify the same CDR3. This rearrangement joins TRBV5-1 to TRBJ2-7; TRBD2 agrees at 7 bases. The CDR3 contains 15 residues. The V gene end was trimmed by 4 bases and the J gene end by 0 bases; junction bases not matched to a gene: 7. Germline lookup yields CDR1 SGHRS and CDR2 YFSETQ. CDR3 DNA: TGCGCCAGCAGCCCGGGCGGGGGTAGCTCCTACGAGCAGTACTTC. Translated, it gives CASSPGGGSSYEQYF. Together with reference TRBV5-1 and TRBJ2-7, the CDR3 gives the full variable domain: KAGVTQTPRYLIKTRGQQVTLSCSPISGHRSVSWYQQTPGQGLQFLFEYFSETQRNKGNFPGRFSGRQFSNSRSEMNVSTLELGDSALYLCASSPGGGSSYEQYFGPGTRLTVT.

This clone occurred a few times. The V call is TRBV29-1, the J call TRBJ1-2; 10 nucleotides agree with TRBD1. The V gene end was trimmed by 7 bases and the J gene end by 4 bases; junction bases not matched to a gene: 12. CDR1 and CDR2 from the germline V gene are SQVTM and ANQGSEA. The CDR3 sequence is 15 residues long. This chain's CDR3 is CSAQKTGGAGYGYTF. The DNA of the CDR3 is TGCAGCGCCCAAAAGACAGGGGGCGCCGGCTATGGCTACACCTTC.

The chain carries TRBV28 and TRBJ1-4, with 9 nucleotides matching TRBD1. CDR3 length: 16 amino acids. CDR1 is MDHEN, CDR2 SYDVKM, per germline. The trim removed 3 bases at V and 8 bases at J, leaving 10 bases unmatched. The CDR3 sequence: CASSFPTGGGTEKLFF. The CDR3, as DNA: TGTGCCAGCAGTTTCCCTACAGGGGGCGGGACGGAAAAACTGTTTTTT.

The rearrangement links TRBV12-2 to TRBJ2-4; the tabulated D call, TRBD1, remains unverified against the DNA. TRBV12-2 is flagged as a pseudogene. The CDR3 contains 16 residues. CDR3 protein: CASRLGDRGCENIQYF. CDR3 bases: TGTGCAAGTCGCTTAGGGGACAGGGGGTGCGAAAACATTCAGTACTTC.

The rearrangement links TRBV7-8 to TRBJ1-5; TRBD1 might be the D (6 bases). The CDR3 runs 16 residues. CDR1 SGHVS and CDR2 FQNEAQ come from the germline V gene. V was trimmed by 5 bases and J by 1 base, leaving 15 bases between them. The CDR3 nucleotides read TGTGCCAGCAGCAGAGTAGGGGGTAAAAGCAATCAGCCCCAGCATTTT. Translating gives CASSRVGGKSNQPQHF. Based on the CDR3 plus reference TRBV7-8 and TRBJ1-5, the full variable domain is GAGVSQSPRYKVAKRGQDVALRCDPISGHVSLFWYQQALGQGPEFLTYFQNEAQLDKSGLPSDRFFAERPEGSVSTLKIQRTQQEDSAVYLCASSRVGGKSNQPQHFGDGTRLSIL.